The 28 T cell receptor beta chains below come from one sample, sequenced in a study of graft-versus-host responses after intestinal transplantation. No antigen has been assigned to these receptors. The assay was immunoSEQ multiplex PCR, and TCRdb's table has in-frame clones only and misses some. This table has roughly 120,000 clones, 80% to 95% appearing once. Sequencing was performed on unstimulated CD8+ T cells sorted from spleen or lymph node cells, taken before intestinal transplant. The receptor set was obtained from a human donor who received an intestinal transplant.

V usage is TRBV28 and J usage is TRBJ1-1, with D possibly being TRBD1 (5 bases). From germline, CDR1 is MDHEN and CDR2 SYDVKM. V dropped 5 bases and J dropped 1 base, with 11 bases sitting between them. The CDR3 runs to 14 residues. The CDR3 DNA reads TGTGCCAGCAGTCCCCCGGGGGGGAACACTGAAGCTTTCTTT. Its protein is CASSPPGGNTEAFF.

The J gene is TRBJ2-7, the V gene TRBV4-1, with TRBD1 matching over 9 bases. This CDR3 has 16 residues. Trimming took 3 bases from V and 1 from J; bases not matched to a gene: 7. Per the germline V gene, CDR1 is MGHRA and CDR2 is YSYEKL. Here the CDR3 reads CASSHHPGQGSYEQYF. In nucleotides, the CDR3 is TGCGCCAGCAGCCATCATCCGGGACAGGGATCCTACGAGCAGTACTTC.

This chain joins TRBV28 and TRBJ2-7; perhaps TRBD1 as D (6 bases). Germline-derived CDR1 and CDR2 are MDHEN and SYDVKM. The CDR3 spans 13 residues. Trimming shortened V by 5 bases and J by 4 bases, and 12 bases separated the two germline ends. The chain's CDR3 is CASSRPDSYEQYF. The CDR3 DNA is TGTGCCAGCAGTAGACCGGACAGTTACGAGCAGTACTTC.

The chain combines TRBV5-1 with TRBJ2-7; 11 positions agree with TRBD1. This CDR3 region has 14 residues. Germline CDR1 SGHRS, CDR2 YFSETQ. Trimming at V came to 4 bases and at J to 6 bases, leaving 6 bases not matched to a gene. CDR3 coding DNA: TGCGCCAGCAGCGGACCGGGACAGGGGGTCGAGCAGTACTTC. It yields the protein CASSGPGQGVEQYF. Complete variable domain (other parts from reference TRBV5-1 and TRBJ2-7): KAGVTQTPRYLIKTRGQQVTLSCSPISGHRSVSWYQQTPGQGLQFLFEYFSETQRNKGNFPGRFSGRQFSNSRSEMNVSTLELGDSALYLCASSGPGQGVEQYFGPGTRLTVT.

V usage is TRBV9 and J usage is TRBJ2-7, with a weak D call TRBD1 (5 bases). V was pared by 4 bases and J by 4 bases, with 18 bases between. Germline V gene lookup returns CDR1 SGDLS and CDR2 YYNGEE. The CDR3 has 15 amino acids. The CDR3: CASSPGGAFQYEQYF. As DNA, the CDR3 is TGTGCCAGCAGCCCAGGTGGGGCTTTTCAATACGAGCAGTACTTC.

The CDR3 nucleotides are TGTGCCTGGAGTATTTACAGGGGGAGGGGAGAGACCCAGTACTTC. Translating gives CAWSIYRGRGETQYF. The genes are TRBV30 and TRBJ2-5; tentatively, D is TRBD1 (8 bases). Germline V gene lookup returns CDR1 GTSNPN and CDR2 SVGIG (reference sequence). The CDR3 is 15 residues long. Trimming stripped 2 bases from V and 4 bases from J, with 17 bases between.

The rearrangement uses TRBV14 and TRBJ2-1, with D hard to call. The CDR3 runs to 14 residues. Germline loops: CDR1 SGHDN, CDR2 FVKESK. Deletions cut 2 bases from V and 3 bases from J, with 8 bases between. In DNA form, the CDR3 reads TGTGCCAGCAGCCAACGCAGCGACTACAATGAGCAGTTCTTC. Translating gives CASSQRSDYNEQFF.

This sequence joins TRBV6-5 and TRBJ2-7; 7 bases align to TRBD2. The CDR3 is made up of 14 amino acids. Germline loops: CDR1 MNHEY, CDR2 SVGAGI. With V trimmed by 4 bases and J by 3 bases, 6 bases remained unmatched. The CDR3 coding sequence is TGTGCCAGCAGTTGGGGGGAGGGAGGCTACGAGCAGTACTTC. Amino acid sequence: CASSWGEGGYEQYF.

The chain links TRBV7-9 to TRBJ2-7, with D unresolved. The CDR3 is made up of 12 amino acids. V was pared by 3 bases and J by 5 bases, with 8 bases between. From germline, CDR1 is SEHNR and CDR2 FQNEAQ (reference sequence). CDR3 in DNA: TGTGCCAGCAGCTTGTCGTTCGACGAGCAGTACTTC. The encoded protein is CASSLSFDEQYF.

V usage is TRBV9 and J usage is TRBJ1-1; possible D gene TRBD1, 6 bases. Trimming took off 3 bases at V and 6 bases at J, with 18 bases between the two ends. The germline gives CDR1 SGDLS, CDR2 YYNGEE. The CDR3 contains 15 residues. The CDR3, as DNA: TGTGCCAGCAGCGGATACAGGGATGCATGGGCTGAAGCTTTCTTT. It specifies CASSGYRDAWAEAFF. The variable domain in full, completed from reference TRBV9 and TRBJ1-1, reads DSGVTQTPKHLITATGQRVTLRCSPRSGDLSVYWYQQSLDQGLQFLIQYYNGEERAKGNILERFSAQQFPDLHSELNLSSLELGDSALYFCASSGYRDAWAEAFFGQGTRLTVV.

This clone was detected once. The genes are TRBV27 and TRBJ2-7; D is possibly TRBD1 (5 bases). Germline CDR1 is MNHEY and CDR2 is SMNVEV (reference sequence). V dropped 6 bases and J dropped 6 bases, with 15 bases sitting between them. This CDR3 is 13 amino acids long. The CDR3 spells CASSPQGLGEQYF. CDR3 nucleotide sequence: TGTGCCAGCAGCCCCCAGGGTCTGGGCGAGCAGTACTTC.

This chain joins TRBV18 and TRBJ2-1; 9 nucleotides match TRBD1. This CDR3 comprises 15 residues. Germline CDR1 and CDR2: KGHSH and LQKENI. J gave up 5 bases and V 4 bases, and 6 bases lay outside the gene matches. The CDR3 DNA reads TGTGCCAGCTCACTCAGGGACAGGGTTAACAATGAGCAGTTCTTC. Protein sequence: CASSLRDRVNNEQFF.

This chain joins TRBV27 and TRBJ2-7, with TRBD1 matching 8 bases. This CDR3 region has 15 residues. V was pared by 3 bases and J by 0 bases, with 4 bases of the junction left unmatched. Germline V gives CDR1 MNHEY, CDR2 SMNVEV (reference sequence). CDR3 amino acids: CASSFRQGPSYEQYF. The CDR3 DNA reads TGTGCCAGCAGTTTTCGACAGGGGCCCTCCTACGAGCAGTACTTC.

The V and J genes are TRBV27 and TRBJ2-3, with 13 bases lining up with TRBD2. The CDR3 contains 16 residues. Per the germline V gene, CDR1 is MNHEY and CDR2 is SMNVEV (reference sequence). The V segment lost 1 base and the J segment 3 bases; nucleotides outside the gene matches: 1. CDR3 nucleotide sequence: TGTGCCAGCAGTTTATTGACTAGCGGGAGGACAGATACGCAGTATTTT. Amino acid sequence: CASSLLTSGRTDTQYF.

The chain joins TRBV5-4 to TRBJ2-1; D remains ambiguous. Trimming removed 1 base from V and 6 bases from J, with 14 bases in between. The CDR3 has 15 residues. Germline values: CDR1 SGHNT, CDR2 YYREEE (reference sequence). The CDR3 coding sequence is TGTGCCAGCAGCTTGAGAATTATGGTTAGCAATGAGCAGTTCTTC. This gives the protein CASSLRIMVSNEQFF.

Of note for this clone: Other DNA sequences in the same sample also yield this CDR3. The chain combines TRBV27 with TRBJ2-7; 7 bases match TRBD2. Germline V gene lookup returns CDR1 MNHEY and CDR2 SMNVEV (reference sequence). CDR3 size: 14 residues. V trimming: 5 bases; J trimming: 0 bases; junction bases outside the gene matches: 4. CDR3 region: CASSLGGSSYEQYF. CDR3 DNA: TGTGCCAGCAGTCTCGGCGGGAGCTCCTACGAGCAGTACTTC.

The chain employs TRBV27 and TRBJ2-5; D remains ambiguous. Germline CDR1 MNHEY, CDR2 SMNVEV (reference sequence). Trimming removed 7 bases at V and 9 bases at J, with 18 bases between. This CDR3 spans 13 amino acids. The CDR3 DNA reads as TGTGCCAGCACCGACGGCCTCACGGCGGCCCAGTACTTC. This translates into CASTDGLTAAQYF.

This rearrangement joins TRBV27 to TRBJ1-1, with a weak D call TRBD1 (6 bases). Trimming stripped 5 bases from V and 5 bases from J, with 18 bases between. This CDR3 has 15 amino acids. From germline, CDR1 is MNHEY and CDR2 SMNVEV (reference sequence). The CDR3 loop reads CASSPQGPRFTEAFF. DNA for the CDR3: TGTGCCAGCAGTCCACAGGGTCCCCGATTTACTGAAGCTTTCTTT.

This chain connects TRBV28 to TRBJ2-1; D assignment may be TRBD1 or TRBD2 (7 bases each). The CDR3 contains 16 residues. The germline V gene has CDR1 MDHEN and CDR2 SYDVKM. V dropped 3 bases and J dropped 7 bases, with 19 bases sitting between them. Here the CDR3 DNA reads TGTGCCAGCAGTTTCCTGCGAGGTCAGGGGGGGAATGAGCAGTTCTTC. Translation: CASSFLRGQGGNEQFF.

The chain uses TRBV10-1 and TRBJ2-3; 14 bases align to TRBD2. V trimming: 0 bases; J trimming: 6 bases; junction bases outside the gene matches: 5. Germline values: CDR1 WNHNN, CDR2 SYGVQD (reference sequence). This CDR3 contains 17 residues. The CDR3 DNA reads as TGCGCCAGCAGTGAGTCCGGACTAGCGGGAGGAAGGGATACGCAGTATTTT. Translating it yields CASSESGLAGGRDTQYF.

In the case of this clone: Other DNA variants within this sample encode the same CDR3. The chain carries TRBV27 and TRBJ2-7; TRBD2 matches at 9 bases. V shed 5 bases and J 0 bases; nucleotides not matched to a gene: 2. The germline V gene has CDR1 MNHEY and CDR2 SMNVEV (reference sequence). This CDR3 spans 14 amino acids. CDR3 in DNA: TGTGCCAGCAGTCTGACTAGCGGCTCCTACGAGCAGTACTTC. As protein: CASSLTSGSYEQYF.

Concerning this clone: In the same sample, other DNA sequences code for this CDR3. The V call is TRBV9, the J call TRBJ2-7; 8 nucleotides align to TRBD1. Germline-derived CDR1 and CDR2 are SGDLS and YYNGEE. This CDR3 has 14 residues. V dropped 4 bases and J dropped 3; count of bases not matched to a gene: 6. CDR3 DNA sequence: TGTGCCAGCAGCCCCGGACAGGGCGGCTACGAGCAGTACTTC. The encoded protein is CASSPGQGGYEQYF.

This clone was recorded once. The V and J genes are TRBV2 and TRBJ2-7; 9 bases agree with TRBD1. Germline CDR1 and CDR2: SNHLY and FYNNEI. The CDR3 sequence is 16 residues long. V lost 3 bases to trimming and J lost 3 bases; unmatched junction nucleotides: 9. In nucleotides, the CDR3 is TGTGCCAGCAGTGAGGACCCGGGACAGGGCCTCTACGAGCAGTACTTC. Residues: CASSEDPGQGLYEQYF.

The chain combines TRBV28 with TRBJ2-7; 10 bases agree with TRBD2. V was pared by 3 bases and J by 7 bases, with 9 bases of the junction left unmatched. CDR1 and CDR2 (germline): MDHEN, SYDVKM. This CDR3 is 15 amino acids long. The CDR3 region is CASSFDGTSDREQYF. The CDR3 DNA is TGTGCCAGCAGTTTCGATGGGACTAGCGACCGGGAGCAGTACTTC.

The rearrangement joins TRBV25-1 to TRBJ1-1; 10 positions agree with TRBD1. From germline, CDR1 is MGHDK and CDR2 SYGVNS. The V and J ends lost 7 bases and 1 base, in that order; junction bases with no gene match: 15. CDR3 length: 18 amino acids. The CDR3 nucleotides are TGTGCCAGCATAGGGACAGGGGCAATAAAAATACCGAACACTGAAGCTTTCTTT. It encodes CASIGTGAIKIPNTEAFF.

CDR3: CASSQEGGLVTDTQYF. The DNA for the CDR3 is TGTGCCAGCAGCCAAGAAGGAGGACTGGTCACAGATACGCAGTATTTT. The V gene is TRBV4-2, the J gene TRBJ2-3; a weak D match, TRBD2 (5 bases). Germline CDR1 LGHNA, CDR2 YNFKEQ. V was trimmed by 0 bases and J by 2 bases, leaving 12 bases between them. The CDR3 is made up of 16 amino acids.

A word on this clone: At one end, the junction sequence differs from germline, possibly due to a read error. Written as DNA, the CDR3 is TGTGCTAGCAGCTTAGCGGGGCCTAACGAGCAGTACTTC. Amino acid sequence: CASSLAGPNEQYF. The rearrangement joins TRBV7-7 to TRBJ2-7; the match to TRBD2 covers 8 bases. Germline CDR1 is SSHAT and CDR2 is FNYEAQ (reference sequence). This CDR3 has 13 amino acids. The variable domain in full, completed from reference TRBV7-7 and TRBJ2-7, reads GAGVSQSPRYKVTKRGQDVTLRCDPISSHATLYWYQQALGQGPEFLTYFNYEAQPDKSGLPSDRFSAERPEGSISTLTIQRTEQRDSAMYRCASSLAGPNEQYFGPGTRLTVT.

The V gene is TRBV28, the J gene TRBJ2-3; D ambiguous. V lost 7 bases, J lost 0 bases, and 11 bases lay in between. The CDR3 is made up of 14 amino acids. Germline V lookup: CDR1 MDHEN, CDR2 SYDVKM. The CDR3 region is CASKQPSSTDTQYF. CDR3 in DNA: TGTGCCAGCAAACAGCCCTCTAGCACAGATACGCAGTATTTT. The variable domain in full, with the rest retrieved from reference TRBV28 and TRBJ2-3, is DVKVTQSSRYLVKRTGEKVFLECVQDMDHENMFWYRQDPGLGLRLIYFSYDVKMKEKGDIPEGYSVSREKKERFSLILESASTNQTSMYLCASKQPSSTDTQYFGPGTRLTVL.